This TCR beta chain derives from a study of blood T cell repertoires in COVID-19. Germline trimming cut 7 bases from V and 4 bases from J; bases unmatched to any gene: 15. The CDR3 length is 16 residues. Germline CDR1 MDHEN, CDR2 SYDVKM. The cohort comprised adults aged about 18 to 100 years residing in approximately 25 US areas. Produced via immunoSEQ multiplex PCR; TCRdb's table is partial and in-frame only. The data contain about 220,000 clones, 88% of them seen just once; the ten biggest clones take up around 15%. This chain joins TRBV28 and TRBJ2-5, with 7 bases aligning to TRBD2. Sample: PBMCs or T cells enriched from blood (not recorded which). This receptor was identified in a woman in her forties or fifties with acute COVID-19. The CDR3 region has the DNA TGTGCCAGCACCTTTGGAGCGGGCCCGGGAGGAGAGACCCAGTACTTC. Translation gives CASTFGAGPGGETQYF.